Each of the 6 T cell receptor beta chains below was sequenced from the same sample in a study of T-cell reconstitution after alpha-beta-depleted transplantation in children. TCRbeta library preparation incorporated unique molecular identifiers. TCRdb reanalysed the PCR reads using MiXCR and keeps one entry per CDR3 protein. The sample lists roughly 200,000 distinct CDR3 sequences, approximately 8.4% occurring once. Sample: PBMCs, mostly from graft donor cells, taken 360 days after TCRalphabeta/CD19-depleted stem cell transplant. These TCRs come from a male patient between 2 and 15 years old who had a stem cell transplant for acute myeloid leukemia, so the T cells may come from the graft donor.

This clonotype was seen only a few times. The rearrangement joins TRBV10-3 to TRBJ2-7; 10 nucleotides match TRBD1. The germline gives CDR1 ENHRY, CDR2 SYGVKD. V was pared by 6 bases and J by 4 bases, with 6 bases of the junction left unmatched. The CDR3 is 14 amino acids. CDR3 bases: TGTGCCATCAGCCCTGGACAGGGGGGATACGAGCAGTACGTC. This translates into CAISPGQGGYEQYV.

This clonotype has a handful of counts. V and J are TRBV6-6 and TRBJ1-1; no reliable D call. The germline V gene has CDR1 MNHNY and CDR2 SVGAGI (reference sequence). Trimming took off 0 bases at V and 3 bases at J, with 5 bases between the two ends. The CDR3 contains 13 residues. The CDR3 protein is CASSYSPYTEAFF. As DNA, the CDR3 is TGTGCCAGCAGTTACTCCCCCTACACTGAAGCTTTCTTT.

This clonotype appeared many times. The chain joins TRBV21-1 to TRBJ2-5; TRBD2 was called by the table and not checked on the DNA. TRBV21-1 is a pseudogene segment. The CDR3 has 18 amino acids. The CDR3 reads CASSKVGLAGFRVETQYF. CDR3 DNA: TGTGCCAGCAGCAAAGTTGGACTAGCGGGGTTCCGGGTGGAGACCCAGTACTTC.

This clonotype came up many times. The chain has TRBV6-2 or TRBV6-3 and TRBJ2-7; no reliable D call. The V gene's germline CDR1 is MNHEY and CDR2 SVGEGT. The CDR3 has 12 amino acids. The germline V and J ends were trimmed by 2 bases and 6 bases, with 8 bases remaining between them. The DNA for the CDR3 is TGTGCCAGCAGTTACACGGGTTTCGAGCAGTACTTC. This sequence encodes CASSYTGFEQYF.

The chain is built from TRBV5-1 and TRBJ2-1; D might be TRBD2 (5 bases). V lost 7 bases and J 1 base, leaving 15 bases between the germline ends. The CDR3 contains 15 residues. Germline CDR1 and CDR2: SGHRS and YFSETQ. The CDR3 DNA sequence: TGCGCCAGCCGCCCTACAGCGGCATCCTACAATGAGCAGTTCTTC. Amino acid sequence: CASRPTAASYNEQFF. Supplemented by reference TRBV5-1 and TRBJ2-1, the full variable domain reads KAGVTQTPRYLIKTRGQQVTLSCSPISGHRSVSWYQQTPGQGLQFLFEYFSETQRNKGNFPGRFSGRQFSNSRSEMNVSTLELGDSALYLCASRPTAASYNEQFFGPGTRLTVL.

This clonotype has a single count. The genes are TRBV30 and TRBJ2-1; TRBD2 matches 7 bases. CDR3 length: 15 amino acids. The V and J ends lost 5 bases and 5 bases, in that order; junction bases with no gene match: 12. CDR1 and CDR2 (germline): GTSNPN, SVGIG (reference sequence). Written as DNA, the CDR3 is TGTGCCTGGGGCTCTCTAGCGGCAATAAACAATGAGCAGTTCTTC. Translated: CAWGSLAAINNEQFF. The whole variable domain, remainder taken from reference TRBV30 and TRBJ2-1, is SQTIHQWPATLVQPVGSPLSLECTVEGTSNPNLYWYRQAAGRGLQLLFYSVGIGQISSEVPQNLSASRPQDRQFILSSKKLLLSDSGFYLCAWGSLAAINNEQFFGPGTRLTVL.